This TCR beta chain was captured by sequencing in a study of beta chain features in type 1 diabetes. Study overall: Across the samples, around 110,000,000 sorted cells were examined in total.

What was sequenced were expressed TCRB transcripts, since all of the isolated RNA had been reverse transcribed. Repertoires were generated with immunoSEQ multiplex PCR, while TCRdb's copy carries only in-frame clones and drops some. The table lists around 240,000 clones, approximately 70% of them singletons. Germline V lookup: CDR1 MNHNS, CDR2 SASEGT. CDR3 length: 14 amino acids. The ends were cut back, 7 bases at V and 0 bases at J, with 12 bases in the middle. The clonotype comes from a young man in good health. This chain joins TRBV6-1 and TRBJ1-2; unclear D gene. Sequencing was performed on naive CD4+ T cells from blood. CDR3 region: CASTRDRANYGYTF. The DNA for the CDR3 is TGTGCCAGCACGCGCGACCGAGCTAACTATGGCTACACCTTC.